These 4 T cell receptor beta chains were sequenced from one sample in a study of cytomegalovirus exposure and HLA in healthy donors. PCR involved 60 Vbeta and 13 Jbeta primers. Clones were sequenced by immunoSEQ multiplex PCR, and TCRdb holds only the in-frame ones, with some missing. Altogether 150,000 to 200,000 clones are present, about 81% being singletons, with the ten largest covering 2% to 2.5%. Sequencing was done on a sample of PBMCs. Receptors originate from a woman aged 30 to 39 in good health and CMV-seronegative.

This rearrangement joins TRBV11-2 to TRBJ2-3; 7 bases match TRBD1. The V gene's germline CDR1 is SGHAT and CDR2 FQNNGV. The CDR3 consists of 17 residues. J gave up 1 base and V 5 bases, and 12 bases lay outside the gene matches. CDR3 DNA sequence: TGTGCCAGCAGCCTCCTCACGACAGGGCCTGGCACAGATACGCAGTATTTT. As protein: CASSLLTTGPGTDTQYF.

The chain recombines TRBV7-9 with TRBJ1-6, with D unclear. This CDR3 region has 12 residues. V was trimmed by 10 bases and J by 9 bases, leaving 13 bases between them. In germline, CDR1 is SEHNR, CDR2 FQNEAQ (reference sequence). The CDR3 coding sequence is TGTGCCACCCGACGAGACACTTCACCCCTCCACTTT. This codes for CATRRDTSPLHF.

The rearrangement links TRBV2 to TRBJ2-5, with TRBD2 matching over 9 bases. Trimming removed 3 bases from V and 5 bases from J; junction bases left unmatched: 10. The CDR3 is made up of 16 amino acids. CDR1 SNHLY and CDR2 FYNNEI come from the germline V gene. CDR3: CASSEIGLAGRETQYF. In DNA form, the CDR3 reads TGTGCCAGCAGTGAGATTGGTCTAGCGGGGAGGGAGACCCAGTACTTC.

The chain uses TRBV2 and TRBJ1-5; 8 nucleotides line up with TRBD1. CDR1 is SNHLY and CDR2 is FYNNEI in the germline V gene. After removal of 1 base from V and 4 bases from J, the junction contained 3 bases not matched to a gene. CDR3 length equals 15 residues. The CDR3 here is CASSEGTGLNQPQHF. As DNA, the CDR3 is TGTGCCAGCAGTGAAGGGACAGGGCTGAATCAGCCCCAGCATTTT. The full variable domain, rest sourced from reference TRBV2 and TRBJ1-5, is EPEVTQTPSHQVTQMGQEVILRCVPISNHLYFYWYRQILGQKVEFLVSFYNNEISEKSEIFDDQFSVERPDGSNFTLKIRSTKLEDSAMYFCASSEGTGLNQPQHFGDGTRLSIL.